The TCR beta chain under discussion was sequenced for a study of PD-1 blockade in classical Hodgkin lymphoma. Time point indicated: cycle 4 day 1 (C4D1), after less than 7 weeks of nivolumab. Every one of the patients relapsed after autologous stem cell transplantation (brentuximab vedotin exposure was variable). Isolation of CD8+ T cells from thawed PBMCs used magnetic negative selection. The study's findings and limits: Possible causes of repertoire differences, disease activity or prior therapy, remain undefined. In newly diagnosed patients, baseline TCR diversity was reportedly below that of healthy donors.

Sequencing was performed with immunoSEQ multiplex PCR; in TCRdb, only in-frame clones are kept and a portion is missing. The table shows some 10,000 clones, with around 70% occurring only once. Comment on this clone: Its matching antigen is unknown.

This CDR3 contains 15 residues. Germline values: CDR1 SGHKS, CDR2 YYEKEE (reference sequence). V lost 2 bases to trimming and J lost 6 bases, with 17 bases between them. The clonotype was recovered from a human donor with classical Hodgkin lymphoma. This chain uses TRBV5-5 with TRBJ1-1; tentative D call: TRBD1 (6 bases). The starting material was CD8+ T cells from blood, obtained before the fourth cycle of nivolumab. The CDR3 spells CASSLHIRGSAEAFF. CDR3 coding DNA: TGTGCCAGCAGCTTACACATCAGGGGTTCCGCTGAAGCTTTCTTT. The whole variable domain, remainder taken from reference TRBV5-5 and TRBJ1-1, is DAGVTQSPTHLIKTRGQQVTLRCSPISGHKSVSWYQQVLGQGPQFIFQYYEKEERGRGNFPDRFSARQFPNYSSELNVNALLLGDSALYLCASSLHIRGSAEAFFGQGTRLTVV.